These 22 T cell receptor beta chains were all obtained from the same sample, sequenced in a study of cytomegalovirus exposure and HLA in healthy donors. PCR amplification relied on 60 Vbeta primers (plus 13 Jbeta primers). Produced via immunoSEQ multiplex PCR; TCRdb's table is partial and in-frame only. Among about 160,000 clones, about 65% were seen once, and the ten largest hold under 3.5%. The sequencing input was PBMCs. Every receptor here comes from a woman aged 25 to 39 in good health and CMV-seronegative.

The J gene is TRBJ2-1, the V gene TRBV6-5; 8 nucleotides match TRBD2. V shed 3 bases, J shed 9 bases, and the junction held 10 bases outside the gene matches. The CDR3 runs 15 residues. The germline CDR1 and CDR2 sequences are MNHEY and SVGAGI. CDR3 in amino acids: CASSYGASGSLEQFF. CDR3 in DNA: TGTGCCAGCAGTTATGGGGCTAGCGGGTCCCTTGAGCAGTTCTTC.

The chain joins TRBV5-1 to TRBJ1-6; 9 bases are a match to TRBD1. The junction had 2 bases not matched to a gene; V was cut back by 2 bases and J by 8 bases. This CDR3 comprises 14 residues. Germline assignment: CDR1 SGHRS and CDR2 YFSETQ. CDR3 coding DNA: TGCGCCAGCAGCTTCCGACAGGGGGATTCACCCCTCCACTTT. Translation gives CASSFRQGDSPLHF.

The chain carries TRBV5-5 and TRBJ1-4; TRBD1 matches 8 bases. This CDR3 has 16 amino acids. CDR1 and CDR2 (germline): SGHKS, YYEKEE (reference sequence). The trim removed 6 bases at V and 6 bases at J, leaving 13 bases unmatched. CDR3 sequence: CASTPQIRGQDEKLFF. The DNA for the CDR3 is TGTGCCAGCACCCCCCAAATCAGGGGGCAAGATGAAAAACTGTTTTTT.

The chain links TRBV4-2 to TRBJ2-7; TRBD2 agrees at 8 bases. CDR1 is LGHNA, CDR2 YNFKEQ, per germline. Trimming at V came to 1 base and at J to 5 bases, leaving 19 bases not matched to a gene. CDR3 length: 19 amino acids. In DNA, the CDR3 is TGTGCCAGCAGCCAAGGAACAGGACTAGCTGGCGGTCGGTCCCACGAGCAGTACTTC. Translation: CASSQGTGLAGGRSHEQYF.

There are a few counts of this clone. This sample also contains other DNA sequences that code for the same CDR3. The chain recombines TRBV2 with TRBJ1-3; D is uncertain. Trimming removed 3 bases at V and 0 bases at J, with 6 bases between. Looked up from germline, CDR1 is SNHLY and CDR2 is FYNNEI. CDR3 length equals 14 residues. The CDR3 reads CASSDGISGNTIYF. CDR3 DNA sequence: TGTGCCAGCAGTGATGGCATCTCTGGAAACACCATATATTTT.

The table lists this clone with a count of one. V is TRBV6-6 and J is TRBJ1-1; D is unresolved. The CDR3 spans 11 residues. Germline V gene sequence: CDR1 MNHNY, CDR2 SVGAGI (reference sequence). Trimming stripped 6 bases from V and 7 bases from J, with 9 bases between. The CDR3 DNA follows: TGTGCCAGCAGAAGCGGAGTTGAAGCTTTCTTT. Its translation: CASRSGVEAFF.

The CDR3 DNA sequence: TGCGCCAGCAGCTTGGGCCCCGGGGTAGCCAAAAACATTCAGTACTTC. The encoded protein is CASSLGPGVAKNIQYF. This sequence joins TRBV5-1 and TRBJ2-4; D is perhaps TRBD2 (5 bases). The CDR3 runs to 16 residues. The ends were cut back, 0 bases at V and 0 bases at J, with 10 bases in the middle. Per the germline V gene, CDR1 is SGHRS and CDR2 is YFSETQ.

The J gene is TRBJ2-1, the V gene TRBV4-1; TRBD2 aligns across 11 bases. This CDR3 has 14 residues. The V and J ends lost 4 bases and 8 bases, in that order; junction bases with no gene match: 4. Germline CDR1 and CDR2: MGHRA and YSYEKL. The CDR3 region is CASSPTGLADEQFF. For the CDR3, the DNA is TGCGCCAGCAGCCCTACGGGACTAGCGGATGAGCAGTTCTTC.

The chain has TRBV6-5 and TRBJ2-5, with 8 bases lining up with TRBD1. Trimming removed 7 bases from V and 11 bases from J; junction bases left unmatched: 12. The CDR3 runs 13 residues. CDR1 MNHEY and CDR2 SVGAGI come from the germline V gene. The CDR3 protein is CASKGQGELEQYF. The CDR3 region has the DNA TGTGCCAGCAAAGGACAGGGTGAATTAGAGCAGTACTTC.

This clone was detected only a few times. V usage is TRBV28 and J usage is TRBJ1-3; TRBD1 matches 10 bases. The germline V gene encodes CDR1 MDHEN and CDR2 SYDVKM. The trim removed 4 bases at V and 4 bases at J, leaving 7 bases unmatched. This CDR3 is 16 amino acids long. Written as DNA, the CDR3 is TGTGCCAGCAGTTCTCCGGGACAGGGGCTCGGAAACACCATATATTTT. Amino acids: CASSSPGQGLGNTIYF.

The V gene is TRBV4-2, the J gene TRBJ1-6; no clear D gene. Germline V gene data show CDR1 as LGHNA and CDR2 as YNFKEQ. CDR3 length: 16 amino acids. The V end was cut by 1 base, the J end by 0 bases, with 7 bases between. In DNA, the CDR3 is TGTGCCAGCAGCCAAGTGGCGGGCTCCTATAATTCACCCCTCCACTTT. The encoded protein is CASSQVAGSYNSPLHF.

The sample holds a few counts of this clone. J is TRBJ2-7 and V is TRBV4-3; 9 bases are shared with TRBD2. This CDR3 spans 16 amino acids. Trimming cost V 4 bases and J 2 bases; bases outside gene matches: 9. Germline V CDR1 and CDR2: LGHNA, YSLEER. The CDR3 reads CASSRISGSPAYEQYF. For the CDR3, the DNA is TGCGCCAGCAGCCGAATTAGCGGGAGCCCCGCCTACGAGCAGTACTTC.

The chain uses TRBV10-3 and TRBJ1-2; perhaps TRBD1 as D (5 bases). Germline loops: CDR1 ENHRY, CDR2 SYGVKD. Trimming took 8 bases from V and 6 from J, leaving 19 bases between them. The CDR3 length is 14 residues. For the CDR3, the DNA is TGTGCCATCGGTCGACAGACTCTCGAGAATGGCTACACCTTC. Translated, it gives CAIGRQTLENGYTF.

This clone appeared a single time. This sequence joins TRBV19 and TRBJ2-1, with 12 positions matching TRBD2. CDR1 is LNHDA, CDR2 SQIVND, per germline (reference sequence). This CDR3 has 16 residues. V trimming: 6 bases; J trimming: 3 bases; junction bases outside the gene matches: 6. The CDR3 DNA sequence: TGTGCCAGTAGCGAAGGACTAGCGGGGAGCTACAATGAGCAGTTCTTC. Amino acids: CASSEGLAGSYNEQFF.

The chain recombines TRBV11-2 with TRBJ2-1; TRBD2 might be the D (6 bases). The CDR3 totals 19 residues. The V end lost 5 bases, the J end lost 2 bases, and 25 bases lay between the germline ends. CDR1 is SGHAT, CDR2 FQNNGV, per germline. The CDR3 bases are TGTGCCAGCAGCATCGAGAGGGGCCGGTGGGGGGACGCCTACAATGAGCAGTTCTTC. Translated, it gives CASSIERGRWGDAYNEQFF.

The chain has TRBV4-3 and TRBJ1-6; D is possibly TRBD1 (5 bases). Trimming stripped 1 base from V and 5 bases from J, with 9 bases between. The CDR3 has 15 residues. From germline, CDR1 is LGHNA and CDR2 YSLEER. For the CDR3, the DNA is TGCGCCAGCAGCCAAGGGGCGGGGGATAATTCACCCCTCCACTTT. Translated, it gives CASSQGAGDNSPLHF.

The chain has TRBV2 and TRBJ1-4, with a tentative D call TRBD1 (6 bases). Per the germline V gene, CDR1 is SNHLY and CDR2 is FYNNEI. The CDR3 contains 12 residues. The V gene lost 6 bases and the J gene lost 8 bases, with 10 bases spanning the gap. The CDR3 coding sequence is TGTGCCAGCAGACAGGGCGACGAAAAACTGTTTTTT. Its translation: CASRQGDEKLFF.

V is TRBV6-1 and J is TRBJ1-3; perhaps TRBD1 as D (5 bases). V lost 2 bases, J lost 4 bases, and 12 bases lay in between. CDR1 and CDR2 from the germline V gene are MNHNS and SASEGT. The CDR3 is made up of 15 amino acids. As DNA, the CDR3 is TGTGCCAGCAGTGAAACGGGGGGAGAAGGAAACACCATATATTTT. Translating gives CASSETGGEGNTIYF.

The sample holds a few counts of this clone. The chain uses TRBV29-1 and TRBJ2-1; 9 bases are a match to TRBD2. The V gene end was trimmed by 4 bases and the J gene end by 1 base; junction bases not matched to a gene: 5. The CDR3 totals 15 residues. Germline V gives CDR1 SQVTM, CDR2 ANQGSEA. The CDR3 sequence: CSVVAGGYSYNEQFF. DNA of the CDR3: TGCAGCGTTGTGGCGGGAGGGTATTCCTACAATGAGCAGTTCTTC.

V and J are TRBV6-6 and TRBJ2-7; possibly TRBD2 for D (6 bases). The CDR3 extends over 13 amino acids. Looked up from germline, CDR1 is MNHNY and CDR2 is SVGAGI (reference sequence). The V and J ends lost 6 bases and 4 bases respectively, with 13 bases between them. Written as DNA, the CDR3 is TGTGCCAGCAGCCCCGACGGGACTTACGAGCAGTACTTC. Translating it yields CASSPDGTYEQYF.

CDR3 amino acids: CASILRSGRPNEQFF. The CDR3 nucleotides are TGTGCCAGCATTCTGCGTAGCGGGAGGCCCAATGAGCAGTTCTTC. The V and J genes are TRBV28 and TRBJ2-1; 10 positions match TRBD2. With 7 bases clipped from V and 6 bases from J, the junction kept 9 bases outside the gene matches. Germline V CDR1 and CDR2: MDHEN, SYDVKM. This CDR3 region has 15 residues.

This clone was counted between two and nine times. This chain joins TRBV9 and TRBJ2-1, with D unresolved. Germline loops: CDR1 SGDLS, CDR2 YYNGEE. The CDR3 sequence is 12 residues long. Deletions cut 0 bases from V and 14 bases from J, with 12 bases between. CDR3 loop: CASSVENYPKFF. In DNA, the CDR3 is TGTGCCAGCAGCGTAGAGAACTATCCGAAGTTCTTC.